The 15 T cell receptor beta chains listed next were all sequenced from one sample in a study of blood T cell repertoires in COVID-19. Here immunoSEQ multiplex PCR was the method, and the copy in TCRdb shows in-frame clones only, minus some. The sample includes under 300,000 clones, 86% of them seen just once. Sequencing input: peripheral blood. The receptors were sampled from a man older than 75 with acute or convalescent COVID-19.

This clone was counted once. The J gene is TRBJ1-4, the V gene TRBV7-2; possible D gene TRBD1, 5 bases. Germline assignment: CDR1 SGHTA and CDR2 FQGNSA. Trimming removed 10 bases from V and 8 bases from J, with 17 bases in between. This CDR3 has 13 residues. Written as DNA, the CDR3 is TGTGCCACCAGTGGCAGGGAGGGCGAAAAACTGTTTTTT. The encoded protein is CATSGREGEKLFF.

The chain couples TRBV2 to TRBJ2-7, with 7 bases identical to TRBD1. Per the germline V gene, CDR1 is SNHLY and CDR2 is FYNNEI. CDR3 length: 15 amino acids. V lost 0 bases and J lost 0; bases outside the gene matches: 2. This CDR3 reads CASSEATGSSYEQYF. CDR3 nucleotide sequence: TGTGCCAGCAGTGAAGCGACAGGGAGCTCCTACGAGCAGTACTTC.

The chain links TRBV28 to TRBJ1-5; 9 bases map to TRBD1. V gave up 4 bases and J gave up 5 bases; unmatched junction bases: 9. Germline V gene sequence: CDR1 MDHEN, CDR2 SYDVKM. This CDR3 has 16 residues. The CDR3 sequence is CASSSQGTGPHQPQHF. CDR3 nucleotide sequence: TGTGCCAGCAGTTCACAAGGGACAGGGCCGCATCAGCCCCAGCATTTT.

This clone was observed a handful of times. The rearrangement links TRBV2 to TRBJ1-2, with D unclear. V lost 7 bases and J lost 3, with 12 bases in between. Germline V lookup: CDR1 SNHLY, CDR2 FYNNEI. This CDR3 comprises 13 residues. The CDR3 loop is CASTLKRDYGYTF. In DNA, the CDR3 is TGTGCCAGCACCTTAAAGCGCGACTATGGCTACACCTTC.

The gene calls are TRBV5-4 and TRBJ2-1; 11 bases fit TRBD1. V lost 4 bases, J lost 6 bases, and 12 bases stayed unmatched. Germline assignment: CDR1 SGHNT and CDR2 YYREEE (reference sequence). The CDR3 contains 17 residues. CDR3 sequence (DNA): TGTGCCAGCAGCATGGGACAGGGGGTGAGTCCCCCCAATGAGCAGTTCTTC. Translation: CASSMGQGVSPPNEQFF.

This chain joins TRBV28 and TRBJ2-2; D may be TRBD2 (6 bases). Germline V gives CDR1 MDHEN, CDR2 SYDVKM. The CDR3 totals 15 residues. V was shortened by 7 bases and J by 2 bases, with 14 bases between the two germline ends. The CDR3 DNA sequence: TGTGCCAGCAACCTGGGACTTTCCAACACCGGGGAGCTGTTTTTT. Translation gives CASNLGLSNTGELFF.

The rearrangement links TRBV2 to TRBJ2-4; D perhaps matches TRBD1 (6 bases). The germline gives CDR1 SNHLY, CDR2 FYNNEI. V lost 1 base, J lost 0 bases, and 13 bases lay in between. CDR3 size: 17 residues. CDR3 sequence: CASSEEHGTLAKNIQYF. Here the CDR3 DNA reads TGTGCCAGCAGTGAAGAACACGGGACATTAGCCAAAAACATTCAGTACTTC.

This chain joins TRBV2 and TRBJ1-6; D unresolved. The CDR3 has 16 residues. The ends were cut back, 4 bases at V and 0 bases at J, with 10 bases in the middle. From germline, CDR1 is SNHLY and CDR2 FYNNEI. The CDR3 coding sequence is TGTGCCAGCAGTGGGGGTGGGAGCTCCTATAATTCACCCCTCCACTTT. Translating it yields CASSGGGSSYNSPLHF.

The chain uses TRBV13 and TRBJ2-5, with D maybe TRBD2 (6 bases). The germline gives CDR1 PRHDT, CDR2 FYEKMQ (reference sequence). The CDR3 runs 13 residues. The V end was cut by 7 bases, the J end by 1 base, with 10 bases between. This CDR3 is CASTLRGQETQYF. In nucleotides, the CDR3 is TGTGCCAGCACCCTGCGGGGCCAAGAGACCCAGTACTTC.

The chain links TRBV6-5 to TRBJ1-1; D not certain. From germline, CDR1 is MNHEY and CDR2 SVGAGI. This CDR3 is 13 amino acids long. V gave up 6 bases and J gave up 0 bases, with 8 bases separating them. In nucleotides, the CDR3 is TGTGCCAGCAGGAGGGTTATGAACACTGAAGCTTTCTTT. Residues: CASRRVMNTEAFF.

This clone has only a few counts. The chain couples TRBV3-1 (or the pseudogene TRBV3-2) to TRBJ1-1; D not certain. Looked up from germline, CDR1 is LGHDT and CDR2 is YNNKEL (reference sequence). CDR3 length: 14 residues. The V end was cut by 2 bases, the J end by 4 bases, with 11 bases between. In DNA form, the CDR3 reads TGTGCCAGCAGCCAATGGGGTGGAGGCACTGAAGCTTTCTTT. This gives the protein CASSQWGGGTEAFF.

This chain links TRBV20-1 with TRBJ1-6; D gene uncertain. There are 15 residues in the CDR3. The germline CDR1 and CDR2 sequences are DFQATT and SNEGSKA (reference sequence). The ends were cut back, 3 bases at V and 9 bases at J, with 18 bases in the middle. CDR3 nucleotides: TGCAGTGCTAGTTCCGGGTCCGGCCTTTCTTCACCCCTCCACTTT. This codes for CSASSGSGLSSPLHF.

The chain employs TRBV11-2 and TRBJ2-5; 7 positions agree with TRBD1. Unmatched junction bases numbered 5, after V lost 5 bases and J lost 5 bases. There are 13 residues in the CDR3. Germline CDR1 SGHAT, CDR2 FQNNGV. Written as DNA, the CDR3 is TGTGCCAGCAGCCTTAACAGGGGTGAGACCCAGTACTTC. This gives the protein CASSLNRGETQYF.

V is TRBV12-3 or TRBV12-4 and J is TRBJ1-2; unclear D gene. V lost 6 bases and J 2 bases, leaving 7 bases between the germline ends. This CDR3 spans 12 amino acids. The CDR3 loop is CASSHRNYGYTF. CDR3 in DNA: TGTGCCAGCAGCCACAGAAACTATGGCTACACCTTC.

The chain carries TRBV7-8 and TRBJ2-2; D might be TRBD2 (6 bases). The CDR3 spans 15 residues. Germline V gives CDR1 SGHVS, CDR2 FQNEAQ. V was shortened by 3 bases and J by 0 bases, with 8 bases between the two germline ends. CDR3 residues: CASSFSGSNTGELFF. The DNA of the CDR3 is TGTGCCAGCAGCTTTAGCGGATCGAACACCGGGGAGCTGTTTTTT.